This T cell receptor (beta chain) was sequenced during a study of read filtering for tumor transcriptome and immune sequencing. Study-wide background: Transcriptome libraries were built from DNase-treated RNA. Study results and limitations: In IR-seq, single-read clonotypes were about 81.9% of clonotypes but approximately 3.5% of reads. Compared with RNA-seq, IR-seq gave much higher clonotype depth and reliability.

The library was built from around 380 ng RNA with molecular barcoded adaptors for alpha/delta and beta/gamma chains. TCRdb fed the reads into MiXCR, producing one record per CDR3 protein. The sample gives approximately 90,000 distinct CDR3 sequences, around 12% of which show up once; about 16% is in the top ten. This clonotype was observed many times. Its antigen is as yet unknown. The clonotype comes from a donor at least 40 years old with multiple myeloma. Sequenced material: a population of CD138-negative cells sorted from bone marrow.

The CDR3 sequence: CSARDHGGARGEKLFF. CDR3 nucleotide sequence: TGCAGTGCTAGAGATCATGGAGGGGCCCGGGGTGAAAAACTGTTTTTT. The chain is built from TRBV20-1 and TRBJ1-4; D may be TRBD1 (5 bases). Looked up from germline, CDR1 is DFQATT and CDR2 is SNEGSKA (reference sequence). V was clipped by 0 bases and J by 7 bases, with 18 bases between them. The CDR3 covers 16 residues.